Listed below are T cell receptor beta chains from one sample, sequenced in a study of blood T cell repertoires in COVID-19. Clones were read by immunoSEQ multiplex PCR, and TCRdb kept only the in-frame ones, dropping some. The table includes over 150,000 clones, around 90% detected once. The sample was peripheral blood. The receptors shown here come from a young man with acute or convalescent COVID-19. The CDR3 runs from the conserved cysteine through the conserved F or W. D genes are given only for firm matches. Clone sizes are given selectively: once, few, many, or a class where the clone is expanded.

D: -
J: TRBJ1-2
size: -
V: TRBV6-5
DNA: TGTGCCAGCAGTTTGGATAGCAACTATGGCTACACCTTC
CDR3: CASSLDSNYGYTF

D: TRBD2
J: TRBJ2-1
size: -
V: TRBV24-1
DNA: TGTGCCACCAGTGACGACCCTCTTGGAGGGAGGGTAAGGAATGAGCAGTTCTTC
CDR3: CATSDDPLGGRVRNEQFF

D: -
J: TRBJ2-7
size: -
V: TRBV2
DNA: TGTGCCAGCAGCGGCTTGACAGGCTCCATCTCCTACGAGCAGTACTTC
CDR3: CASSGLTGSISYEQYF

D: TRBD2
J: TRBJ2-4
size: -
V: TRBV7-2
DNA: TGTGCCAGCAGCTTAGCGCTAGCGGGGGGACTCAACATTCAGTACTTC
CDR3: CASSLALAGGLNIQYF

D: -
J: TRBJ2-1
size: -
V: TRBV6-6
DNA: TGTGCCAGCAGCCCCCAAAATGAGCAGTTCTTC
CDR3: CASSPQNEQFF

D: -
J: TRBJ1-1
size: -
V: TRBV25-1
DNA: TGTGCCAGCACATCGAGGTCTTGGACTGAAGCTTTCTTT
CDR3: CASTSRSWTEAFF

D: TRBD2
J: TRBJ2-1
size: -
V: TRBV3-1/TRBV3-2
DNA: TGTGCCAGCAGCCAAGAGGCGGGAGTGGGAAATGAGCAGTTCTTC
CDR3: CASSQEAGVGNEQFF

D: TRBD1
J: TRBJ2-2
size: once
V: TRBV9
DNA: TGTGCCAGCAGCGTAGGAGGGGGCACGAACACCGGGGAGCTGTTTTTT
CDR3: CASSVGGGTNTGELFF

D: TRBD1
J: TRBJ2-7
size: -
V: TRBV7-2
DNA: TGTGCCAGCAGCTTTTTCGGGACAGGCAACGAGCAGTACTTC
CDR3: CASSFFGTGNEQYF

D: -
J: TRBJ2-7
size: -
V: TRBV7-2
DNA: TGTGCCAGCAGCTCGAGGACCTACGAGCAGTACTTC
CDR3: CASSSRTYEQYF

D: TRBD1
J: TRBJ1-3
size: -
V: TRBV10-1
DNA: TGCGCCAGCAAAGGGGGCAACGTTCTCACTGGAAACACCATATATTTT
CDR3: CASKGGNVLTGNTIYF

D: -
J: TRBJ2-7
size: -
V: TRBV25-1
DNA: TGTGCCAGCAGTCACTACGAGCAGTACTTC
CDR3: CASSHYEQYF

D: -
J: TRBJ1-1
size: -
V: TRBV19
DNA: TGTGCCAGTAGCGGGGGGCTGGCTTTCTTT
CDR3: CASSGGLAFF

D: TRBD1
J: TRBJ1-2
size: -
V: TRBV6-6
DNA: TGTGCCAGCAGTTACGCAGGGGGCCCTGGCACCTTC
CDR3: CASSYAGGPGTF

D: -
J: TRBJ1-5
size: once
V: TRBV5-1
DNA: TGCGCCAGCAGCTTGGTAGGGAGTAGCAATCAGCCCCAGCATTTT
CDR3: CASSLVGSSNQPQHF

D: -
J: TRBJ1-1
size: -
V: TRBV19
DNA: TGTGCCTCAAAGGGGGACACTGAAGCTTTCTTT
CDR3: CASKGDTEAFF

D: -
J: TRBJ1-5
size: -
V: TRBV27
DNA: TGTGCCAGCACAATTACAGGCTATAGCAATCAGCCCCAGCATTTT
CDR3: CASTITGYSNQPQHF

D: -
J: TRBJ1-1
size: -
V: TRBV5-4
DNA: TGTGCCAGCAGCGTCGCCGCCGGGAACACTGAAGCTTTCTTT
CDR3: CASSVAAGNTEAFF

D: -
J: TRBJ1-3
size: -
V: TRBV7-8
DNA: TGTGCCAGCAGCTTAGAAGCGGGACCAGGGAGATTCTCTGGAAACACCATATATTTT
CDR3: CASSLEAGPGRFSGNTIYF

D: TRBD1
J: TRBJ1-3
size: once
V: TRBV10-2
DNA: TGCGCCAGCAGTGATTACAGGGGGCGAAGTGGAAACACCATATATTTT
CDR3: CASSDYRGRSGNTIYF

D: TRBD1
J: TRBJ2-6
size: -
V: TRBV27
DNA: TGTGCCAGCAGTTTATGGGCCGGGACAGGGCTCTCTGGGGCCAACGTCCTGACTTTC
CDR3: CASSLWAGTGLSGANVLTF

D: TRBD1
J: TRBJ1-2
size: -
V: TRBV5-8
DNA: TGTGCCAGCAGCCCGGGACAGACGTCCTATGGCTACACCTTC
CDR3: CASSPGQTSYGYTF

D: TRBD2
J: TRBJ2-1
size: once
V: TRBV4-1
DNA: TGCGCCAGCAGCCAAGCTCGGGGCGGGGGATCCTTATTTAGCTCCTACAATGAGCAGTTCTTC
CDR3: CASSQARGGGSLFSSYNEQFF

D: -
J: TRBJ1-2
size: -
V: TRBV25-1
DNA: TGTGCCAGCAGTAGCACCGGGACACTAAACTATGGCTACACCTTC
CDR3: CASSSTGTLNYGYTF

D: TRBD1
J: TRBJ1-4
size: -
V: TRBV2
DNA: TGTGCCAGCATGGAGGACAGGGGGACTAATGAAAAACTGTTTTTT
CDR3: CASMEDRGTNEKLFF

D: TRBD1
J: TRBJ2-6
size: once
V: TRBV19
DNA: TGTGCCAGTAGTCGACGAGGGACAGGGGGCCCATCCTCCTCTGGGGCCAACGTCCTGACTTTC
CDR3: CASSRRGTGGPSSSGANVLTF

D: -
J: TRBJ2-1
size: -
V: TRBV4-1
DNA: TGCGCCAGCAGCCAAGGGACTACTTTCTCCTACAATGAGCAGTTCTTC
CDR3: CASSQGTTFSYNEQFF

D: -
J: TRBJ1-1
size: -
V: TRBV4-2
DNA: TGTGCCAGCAGCCCGGGGAGGGCAGGGGTAATATCGGCTGAAGCTTTCTTT
CDR3: CASSPGRAGVISAEAFF

D: TRBD2
J: TRBJ2-7
size: -
V: TRBV11-2
DNA: TGTGCCAGCAGCTCCCTAGCGGACGGGACCTACGAGCAGTACTTC
CDR3: CASSSLADGTYEQYF

D: TRBD2
J: TRBJ2-1
size: -
V: TRBV18
DNA: TGTGCCAGCTCACCTACAGCGGGAGTTCCCCTCGATAATGAGCAGTTCTTC
CDR3: CASSPTAGVPLDNEQFF

D: TRBD1
J: TRBJ2-1
size: -
V: TRBV19
DNA: TGTGCCAGTAGTATTGGGACAGGGGGGTCCAATGAGCAGTTCTTC
CDR3: CASSIGTGGSNEQFF

D: -
J: TRBJ1-3
size: -
V: TRBV3-1/TRBV3-2
DNA: TGTGCCAGCAGCCACCAATACGGTCGCTCTGGAAACACCATATATTTT
CDR3: CASSHQYGRSGNTIYF

D: TRBD1
J: TRBJ1-2
size: -
V: TRBV27
DNA: TGTGCCAGCAGTCCCCTCCCCGGGACAGGGGGATATGGCTACACCTTC
CDR3: CASSPLPGTGGYGYTF

D: TRBD1
J: TRBJ1-5
size: -
V: TRBV3-1/TRBV3-2
DNA: TGTGCCAGCAGCCGACAGGGGGGTCAGCCCCAGCATTTT
CDR3: CASSRQGGQPQHF

D: -
J: TRBJ1-1
size: -
V: TRBV6-5
DNA: TGTGCCAGCAACCTCGGGGGGGGGAACACTGAAGCTTTCTTT
CDR3: CASNLGGGNTEAFF

D: -
J: TRBJ1-6
size: -
V: TRBV6-1
DNA: TGTGCCAGCAGTGAAGCCGGGAACCGGGCTTTCCATTCACCCCTCCACTTT
CDR3: CASSEAGNRAFHSPLHF